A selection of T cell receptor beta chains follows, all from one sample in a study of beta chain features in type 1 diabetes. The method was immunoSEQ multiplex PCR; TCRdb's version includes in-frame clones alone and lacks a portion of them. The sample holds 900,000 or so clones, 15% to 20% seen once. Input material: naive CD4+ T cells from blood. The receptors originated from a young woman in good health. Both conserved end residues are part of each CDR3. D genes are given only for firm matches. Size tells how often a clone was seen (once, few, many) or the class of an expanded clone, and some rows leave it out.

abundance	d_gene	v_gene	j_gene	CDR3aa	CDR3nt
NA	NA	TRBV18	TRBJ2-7	CASSPLPRLSGRTYEQYF	TGTGCCAGCTCACCCCTACCGCGGCTTAGCGGAAGAACCTACGAGCAGTACTTC
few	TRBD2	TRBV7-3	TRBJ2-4	CASSFLLAGYDGTNKNIQYF	TGTGCCAGCAGCTTTCTACTAGCGGGCTACGATGGGACCAACAAAAACATTCAGTACTTC
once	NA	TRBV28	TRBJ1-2	CASRDSNYGYTF	TGTGCCAGCAGGGATTCTAACTATGGCTACACCTTC
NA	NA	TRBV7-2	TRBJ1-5	CASSLGPSNQPQHF	TGTGCCAGCAGCTTAGGGCCTAGCAATCAGCCCCAGCATTTT
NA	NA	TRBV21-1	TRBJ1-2	CASSKSLFCIHGYTF	TGTGCCAGCAGCAAAAGTTTGTTCTGTATTCATGGCTACACCTTC
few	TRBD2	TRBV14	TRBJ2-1	CASSQPSGRYYNEQFF	TGTGCCAGCAGCCAACCTAGCGGGAGGTACTACAATGAGCAGTTCTTC
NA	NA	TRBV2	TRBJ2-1	CASSESTSRQFF	TGTGCCAGCAGTGAATCGACCTCCAGGCAGTTCTTC
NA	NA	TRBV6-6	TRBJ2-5	CAIAEQQETQYF	TGTGCCATCGCGGAGCAACAAGAGACCCAGTACTTC
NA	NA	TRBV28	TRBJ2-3	CASSQRQADTQYF	TGTGCCAGCAGTCAAAGACAAGCTGATACGCAGTATTTT
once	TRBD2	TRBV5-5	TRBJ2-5	CASSLLGLAKETQYF	TGTGCCAGCAGCTTATTAGGACTAGCGAAAGAGACCCAGTACTTC
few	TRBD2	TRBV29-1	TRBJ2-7	CSVLGFGTRFAEQYF	TGCAGCGTGTTGGGATTCGGGACTAGATTTGCCGAGCAGTACTTC
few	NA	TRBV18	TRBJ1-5	CASSGTSRSNQPQHF	TGTGCCAGCTCAGGGACAAGTCGGAGCAATCAGCCCCAGCATTTT
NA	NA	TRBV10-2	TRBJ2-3	CASSAQQITDTQYF	TGCGCCAGCAGTGCCCAACAGATCACAGATACGCAGTATTTT
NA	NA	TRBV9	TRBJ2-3	CASTRGAFTDTQYF	TGTGCCAGCACCCGGGGAGCGTTCACAGATACGCAGTATTTT
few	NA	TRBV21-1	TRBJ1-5	CASSKAGSKVYSNQPQHF	TGTGCCAGCAGCAAAGCCGGCAGCAAGGTGTATAGCAATCAGCCCCAGCATTTT
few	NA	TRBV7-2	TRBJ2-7	CASSLELAYEQYF	TGTGCCAGCAGCTTGGAGTTGGCGTACGAGCAGTACTTC
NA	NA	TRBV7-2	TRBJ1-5	CASSLGQASQPQHF	TGTGCCAGCAGCTTAGGACAGGCTTCCCAGCCCCAGCATTTT
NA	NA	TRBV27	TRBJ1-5	CASSLQRNQPQHF	TGTGCCAGCAGTTTACAACGCAATCAGCCCCAGCATTTT
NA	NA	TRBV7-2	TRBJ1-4	CASSSWGAGEKLFF	TGTGCCAGCAGCTCTTGGGGGGCCGGTGAAAAACTGTTTTTT
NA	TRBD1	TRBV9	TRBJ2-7	CASSVEPGGDYEQYF	TGTGCCAGCAGCGTAGAACCAGGGGGTGACTACGAGCAGTACTTC
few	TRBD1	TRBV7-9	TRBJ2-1	CASSLSVRDSLFF	TGTGCCAGCAGCTTGAGTGTCCGGGACAGCCTGTTCTTC
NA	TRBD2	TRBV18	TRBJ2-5	CASSAGLAGEVPWKETQYF	TGTGCCAGCTCAGCGGGACTAGCGGGAGAGGTCCCCTGGAAGGAGACCCAGTACTTC
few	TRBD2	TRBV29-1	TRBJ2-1	CSVHQATGTSYNEQFF	TGCAGCGTTCATCAAGCTACCGGGACTAGCTACAATGAGCAGTTCTTC
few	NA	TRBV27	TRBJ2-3	CASSLYARGTQYF	TGTGCCAGCAGTTTATATGCTAGGGGTACGCAGTATTTT